A selection of T cell receptor beta chains follows, all from one sample in a study of shared clonotypes between healthy human individuals. The data were produced by immunoSEQ multiplex PCR, yet TCRdb's version contains in-frame clones alone and is incomplete. The sample yields about 680,000 clones, 92% seen once. The source material was naive CD8+ T cells sorted from blood. The receptor source for this set is a man between 25 and 39 years old in good health. The CDR3 runs from the conserved cysteine through the conserved F or W. A D gene is named only where the DNA matches it firmly. Some rows have no size entry. The others give once, few or many, or a class for an expanded clone.

V: TRBV18; D: .; size: .; J: TRBJ2-5; CDR3: CASSPRSFRDQETQYF; DNA: TGTGCCAGCTCACCACGGTCGTTCAGGGACCAAGAGACCCAGTACTTC
V: TRBV6-6; D: .; size: few; J: TRBJ2-4; CDR3: CASTQGDRSNIQYF; DNA: TGTGCCAGCACCCAGGGCGACAGATCAAACATTCAGTACTTC
V: TRBV6-1; D: TRBD2; size: .; J: TRBJ2-7; CDR3: CASSDPGTSFAYEQYF; DNA: TGTGCCAGCAGTGATCCCGGGACTAGTTTTGCCTACGAGCAGTACTTC
V: TRBV14; D: .; size: .; J: TRBJ2-7; CDR3: CASSDPNRAHEQYF; DNA: TGTGCCAGCAGCGATCCAAACAGGGCTCACGAGCAGTACTTC
V: TRBV7-8; D: TRBD2; size: .; J: TRBJ2-7; CDR3: CASSPSLAGVLYEQYF; DNA: TGTGCCAGCAGCCCTTCACTAGCGGGAGTCCTCTACGAGCAGTACTTC
V: TRBV9; D: TRBD1; size: .; J: TRBJ1-4; CDR3: CASSSTGVTNEKLFF; DNA: TGTGCCAGCAGCTCGACAGGGGTCACTAATGAAAAACTGTTTTTT
V: TRBV29-1; D: .; size: .; J: TRBJ2-7; CDR3: CSAYGTPGYEQYF; DNA: TGCAGCGCTTATGGGACTCCTGGCTACGAGCAGTACTTC
V: TRBV4-3; D: .; size: .; J: TRBJ1-1; CDR3: CASSPTQGVAEAFF; DNA: TGCGCCAGCAGTCCCACGCAGGGAGTCGCTGAAGCTTTCTTT
V: TRBV7-8; D: .; size: .; J: TRBJ2-7; CDR3: CASSTDYNYEQYF; DNA: TGTGCCAGCAGCACGGACTATAACTACGAGCAGTACTTC
V: TRBV7-9; D: TRBD2; size: once; J: TRBJ2-1; CDR3: CASSLTSGGISSYNEQFF; DNA: TGTGCCAGCAGCTTAACTAGCGGAGGAATTAGCTCCTACAATGAGCAGTTCTTC
V: TRBV9; D: .; size: .; J: TRBJ2-1; CDR3: CASSVGGQLGYNEQFF; DNA: TGTGCCAGCAGCGTAGGAGGCCAGCTAGGTTACAATGAGCAGTTCTTC
V: TRBV14; D: .; size: .; J: TRBJ2-7; CDR3: CASSQVVKGQGPYEQYF; DNA: TGTGCCAGCAGCCAAGTTGTTAAGGGACAAGGGCCGTACGAGCAGTACTTC
V: TRBV27; D: TRBD1; size: .; J: TRBJ2-7; CDR3: CASRQPGQGPYEQYF; DNA: TGTGCCAGCAGGCAACCGGGACAGGGACCCTACGAGCAGTACTTC
V: TRBV14; D: .; size: .; J: TRBJ2-1; CDR3: CASSHRQGSYNEQFF; DNA: TGTGCCAGCAGCCATCGCCAGGGCTCCTACAATGAGCAGTTCTTC
V: TRBV10-3; D: TRBD2; size: .; J: TRBJ2-3; CDR3: CALPRLAGVYDTQYF; DNA: TGTGCCCTTCCCCGACTAGCGGGAGTTTATGATACGCAGTATTTT
V: TRBV7-9; D: .; size: .; J: TRBJ1-2; CDR3: CASSSFRGGYTF; DNA: TGTGCCAGCAGCTCCTTTAGGGGCGGCTACACCTTC
V: TRBV7-6; D: TRBD2; size: .; J: TRBJ2-1; CDR3: CASSLGGLAEYPFDREQFF; DNA: TGTGCCAGCAGCTTAGGGGGACTAGCGGAGTACCCCTTTGATAGGGAGCAGTTCTTC
V: TRBV7-8; D: .; size: .; J: TRBJ2-7; CDR3: CASRIGGTATTYEQYF; DNA: TGTGCCAGCAGAATTGGGGGGACAGCCACAACCTACGAGCAGTACTTC
V: TRBV28; D: .; size: .; J: TRBJ1-5; CDR3: CASSVDSNQPQHF; DNA: TGTGCCAGCAGCGTGGATAGCAATCAGCCCCAGCATTTT
V: TRBV7-9; D: TRBD1; size: .; J: TRBJ2-7; CDR3: CASSLTGQGALHEQYF; DNA: TGTGCCAGCAGCTTAACGGGACAGGGGGCCCTCCACGAGCAGTACTTC
V: TRBV30; D: TRBD2; size: .; J: TRBJ2-1; CDR3: CAWSVGTSGPLFSYNEQFF; DNA: TGTGCCTGGAGTGTAGGGACTAGCGGGCCCCTTTTCTCCTACAATGAGCAGTTCTTC
V: TRBV5-6; D: .; size: .; J: TRBJ1-2; CDR3: CASSLGSSTYGYTF; DNA: TGTGCCAGCAGCTTGGGGTCCAGTACCTATGGCTACACCTTC
V: TRBV29-1; D: .; size: .; J: TRBJ2-7; CDR3: CSVLPATEPYEQYF; DNA: TGCAGCGTTCTCCCTGCGACAGAACCCTACGAGCAGTACTTC
V: TRBV19; D: .; size: .; J: TRBJ2-7; CDR3: CASSYRSYYEQYF; DNA: TGTGCCAGTAGTTACAGGAGCTACTACGAGCAGTACTTC
V: TRBV10-3; D: .; size: once; J: TRBJ2-7; CDR3: CAISEGHYPAYEQYF; DNA: TGTGCCATCAGTGAGGGACACTATCCCGCATACGAGCAGTACTTC
V: TRBV5-1; D: .; size: .; J: TRBJ2-7; CDR3: CASSLGSGSSYEQYF; DNA: TGCGCCAGCAGCTTGGGGTCCGGGAGCTCCTACGAGCAGTACTTC
V: TRBV6-4; D: TRBD2; size: .; J: TRBJ2-1; CDR3: CASSELAGNNEQFF; DNA: TGTGCCAGCAGTGAACTAGCGGGAAATAATGAGCAGTTCTTC
V: TRBV9; D: TRBD2; size: .; J: TRBJ2-1; CDR3: CASSGIAGAANEQFF; DNA: TGTGCCAGCAGCGGAATAGCGGGAGCTGCAAATGAGCAGTTCTTC
V: TRBV19; D: .; size: .; J: TRBJ2-5; CDR3: CASSTTRGETQYF; DNA: TGTGCCAGTAGTACGACTAGGGGAGAGACCCAGTACTTC
V: TRBV18; D: TRBD2; size: .; J: TRBJ2-4; CDR3: CASSPRSPSGRSENIQYF; DNA: TGTGCCAGCTCACCACGGTCTCCTAGCGGGAGATCGGAAAACATTCAGTACTTC
V: TRBV18; D: TRBD2; size: .; J: TRBJ2-5; CDR3: CASSHPGTSGRMEETQYF; DNA: TGTGCCAGCTCGCATCCCGGGACTAGCGGGAGGATGGAAGAGACCCAGTACTTC
V: TRBV19; D: TRBD2; size: .; J: TRBJ2-1; CDR3: CASSIVGRTYNEQFF; DNA: TGTGCCAGTAGTATAGTCGGGAGGACCTACAATGAGCAGTTCTTC
V: TRBV29-1; D: .; size: .; J: TRBJ2-1; CDR3: CSSASGTFLYNEQFF; DNA: TGCAGCTCCGCCTCTGGGACATTCCTCTACAATGAGCAGTTCTTC
V: TRBV7-9; D: .; size: .; J: TRBJ2-7; CDR3: CASSLELGGFQQDYEQYF; DNA: TGTGCCAGCAGCTTAGAGCTTGGAGGGTTTCAACAGGACTACGAGCAGTACTTC
V: TRBV27; D: TRBD2; size: .; J: TRBJ2-1; CDR3: CASRSGGYHEQFF; DNA: TGTGCCAGCCGGAGCGGGGGTTATCATGAGCAGTTCTTC
V: TRBV7-3; D: .; size: .; J: TRBJ2-1; CDR3: CASSLVPNEQFF; DNA: TGTGCCAGCAGCTTAGTACCCAATGAGCAGTTCTTC
V: TRBV7-9; D: TRBD1; size: .; J: TRBJ2-1; CDR3: CASTRDRAYNEQFF; DNA: TGTGCCAGCACACGGGACAGGGCCTACAATGAGCAGTTCTTC
V: TRBV7-9; D: .; size: .; J: TRBJ1-4; CDR3: CASSFLAPELFF; DNA: TGTGCCAGCAGCTTCCTAGCCCCGGAACTGTTTTTT
V: TRBV9; D: TRBD2; size: .; J: TRBJ2-7; CDR3: CASSDKTSGALYEQYF; DNA: TGTGCCAGCAGCGACAAGACTAGCGGGGCCCTCTACGAGCAGTACTTC
V: TRBV4-1; D: .; size: .; J: TRBJ1-1; CDR3: CASSQSPEESLEAFF; DNA: TGCGCCAGCAGCCAATCGCCTGAGGAGTCCCTTGAAGCTTTCTTT
V: TRBV5-4; D: .; size: .; J: TRBJ1-2; CDR3: CASSLSRTYGYTF; DNA: TGTGCCAGCAGCTTGAGCCGCACCTATGGCTACACCTTC
V: TRBV7-2; D: TRBD2; size: .; J: TRBJ2-7; CDR3: CASSRPERELSYEQYF; DNA: TGTGCCAGCAGCCGTCCGGAGCGGGAGCTCTCCTACGAGCAGTACTTC
V: TRBV9; D: .; size: .; J: TRBJ2-6; CDR3: CASMQGTSSGANVLTF; DNA: TGTGCCAGCATGCAAGGTACCTCCTCTGGGGCCAACGTCCTGACTTTC
V: TRBV27; D: TRBD1; size: .; J: TRBJ1-2; CDR3: CASSPGGAGYGYTF; DNA: TGTGCCAGCAGCCCAGGGGGGGCGGGATATGGCTACACCTTC
V: TRBV27; D: TRBD2; size: .; J: TRBJ2-2; CDR3: CASSSLAEATGELFF; DNA: TGTGCCAGCAGTTCGCTAGCGGAGGCCACCGGGGAGCTGTTTTTT
V: TRBV2; D: TRBD2; size: .; J: TRBJ2-7; CDR3: CASPLAGAPYEQYF; DNA: TGTGCCAGCCCACTAGCGGGAGCCCCCTACGAGCAGTACTTC
V: TRBV27; D: .; size: .; J: TRBJ2-7; CDR3: CASSSGLSYEQYF; DNA: TGTGCCAGCAGTTCCGGACTCTCCTACGAGCAGTACTTC
V: TRBV7-9; D: TRBD2; size: .; J: TRBJ2-7; CDR3: CASSRPSGYPYEQYF; DNA: TGTGCCAGCAGCCGTCCTAGCGGGTATCCCTACGAGCAGTACTTC
V: TRBV4-1; D: .; size: once; J: TRBJ2-7; CDR3: CASSQVGVYEQYF; DNA: TGCGCCAGCAGCCAAGTTGGGGTCTACGAGCAGTACTTC
V: TRBV7-9; D: .; size: .; J: TRBJ2-7; CDR3: CASSPPLHAYYEQYF; DNA: TGTGCCAGCAGTCCCCCTCTCCATGCTTATTACGAGCAGTACTTC